The sequence of this TCR beta chain was determined in a study of blood T cell repertoires in COVID-19. Study information: COVID-19 samples collected from the United States, Italy and Spain covered acute and convalescent phases.

Enrolment of Seattle patients took place during active infection, and they were followed longitudinally. In the original workflow: Amplification from reference gene primers served as the basis for estimated nucleated cell counts. Generated by immunoSEQ multiplex PCR, the TCRdb table keeps only in-frame clones and is missing some. D and trimming come from the DNA, and the V and J calls and clone size come from that table. Of 250,000 to 400,000 clones in the sample, 75% to 90% were seen once. Trimming stripped 5 bases from V and 8 bases from J, with 12 bases between. This CDR3 spans 12 amino acids. This clone turned up a few times.

Sequencing input: peripheral blood. This rearrangement joins TRBV12-3 or TRBV12-4 to TRBJ1-1; no clear D gene. The source of this sequence is a woman in her 30s with COVID-19, enrolled during active disease. In DNA, the CDR3 is TGTGCCAGCAGTGGCGGGCAGCGCGAAGCTTTCTTT. It yields the protein CASSGGQREAFF.